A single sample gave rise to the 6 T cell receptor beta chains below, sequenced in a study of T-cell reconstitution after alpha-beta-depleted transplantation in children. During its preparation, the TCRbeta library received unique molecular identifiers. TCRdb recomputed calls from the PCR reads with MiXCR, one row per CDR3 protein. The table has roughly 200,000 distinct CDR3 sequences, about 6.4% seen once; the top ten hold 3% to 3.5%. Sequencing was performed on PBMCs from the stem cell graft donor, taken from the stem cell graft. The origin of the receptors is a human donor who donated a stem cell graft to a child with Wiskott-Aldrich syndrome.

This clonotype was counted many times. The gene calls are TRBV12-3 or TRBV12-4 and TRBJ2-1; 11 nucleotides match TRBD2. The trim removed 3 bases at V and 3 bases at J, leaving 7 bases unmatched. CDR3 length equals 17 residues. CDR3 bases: TGTGCCAGCAGTTTCCAAGTGGGACTAGCGGACTACAATGAGCAGTTCTTC. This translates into CASSFQVGLADYNEQFF.

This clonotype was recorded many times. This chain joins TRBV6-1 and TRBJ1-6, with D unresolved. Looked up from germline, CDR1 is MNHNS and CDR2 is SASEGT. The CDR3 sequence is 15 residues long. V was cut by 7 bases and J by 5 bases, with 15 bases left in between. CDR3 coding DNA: TGTGCCAGCATCCCCGGCGGTGCCGATAATTCACCCCTCCACTTT. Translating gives CASIPGGADNSPLHF.

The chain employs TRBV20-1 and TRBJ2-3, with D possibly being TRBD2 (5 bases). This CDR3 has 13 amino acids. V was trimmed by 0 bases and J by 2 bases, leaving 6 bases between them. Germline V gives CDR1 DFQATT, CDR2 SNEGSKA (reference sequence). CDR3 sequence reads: CSARETNTDTQYF. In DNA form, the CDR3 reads TGCAGTGCTAGAGAGACTAACACAGATACGCAGTATTTT.

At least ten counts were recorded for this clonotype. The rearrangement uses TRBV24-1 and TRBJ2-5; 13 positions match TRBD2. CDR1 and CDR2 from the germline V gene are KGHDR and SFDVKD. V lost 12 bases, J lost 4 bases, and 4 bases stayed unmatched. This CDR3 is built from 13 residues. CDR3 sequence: CASGTSGTETQYF. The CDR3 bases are TGTGCCTCCGGGACTAGCGGGACAGAGACCCAGTACTTC.

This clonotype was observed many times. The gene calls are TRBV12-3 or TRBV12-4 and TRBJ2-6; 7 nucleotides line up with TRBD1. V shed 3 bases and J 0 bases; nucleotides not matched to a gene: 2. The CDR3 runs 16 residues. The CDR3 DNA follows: TGTGCCAGCAGTTTCGGGGACAGCTCTGGGGCCAACGTCCTGACTTTC. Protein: CASSFGDSSGANVLTF.

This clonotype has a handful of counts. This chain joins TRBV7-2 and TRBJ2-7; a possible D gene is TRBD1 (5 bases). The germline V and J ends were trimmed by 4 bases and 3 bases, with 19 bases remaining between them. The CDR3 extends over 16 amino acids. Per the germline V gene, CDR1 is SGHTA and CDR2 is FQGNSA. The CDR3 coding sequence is TGTGCCAGCAGCTCACAGTCGACGATTGACAGCTACGAGCAGTACTTC. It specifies CASSSQSTIDSYEQYF.